One sample yielded the 26 T cell receptor beta chains listed below, sequenced in a study of blood T cell repertoires in COVID-19. Clones were sequenced by immunoSEQ multiplex PCR, and TCRdb holds only the in-frame ones, with some missing. The table includes approximately 210,000 clones, more than 65% detected once. The specimen was peripheral blood. The origin of the receptors is an elderly woman with acute or convalescent COVID-19.

This clone was counted a single time. The rearrangement links TRBV7-3 to TRBJ2-1; TRBD2 agrees at 8 bases. CDR1 and CDR2 (germline): SGHTA, FQGTGA. This CDR3 comprises 15 residues. V lost 3 bases, J lost 9 bases, and 10 bases stayed unmatched. CDR3 sequence (DNA): TGTGCCAGCAGCTTGAACCGGGGGGGCCTAGGTGAGCAGTTCTTC. This codes for CASSLNRGGLGEQFF.

This sequence joins TRBV14 and TRBJ1-1; TRBD1 aligns across 7 bases. Germline V CDR1 and CDR2: SGHDN, FVKESK. V dropped 8 bases and J dropped 2; count of bases not matched to a gene: 8. CDR3 length: 14 residues. CDR3 DNA sequence: TGTGCCAGCGGATTAACAGGGGTAAACACTGAAGCTTTCTTT. It translates to CASGLTGVNTEAFF.

This chain connects TRBV10-3 to TRBJ2-5, with a possible D match to TRBD1 (5 bases). Germline V lookup: CDR1 ENHRY, CDR2 SYGVKD. Trimming removed 0 bases at V and 4 bases at J, with 12 bases between. This CDR3 has 15 amino acids. CDR3 coding DNA: TGTGCCATCAGTGAGTCTGGGGCCTTCCCAGAGACCCAGTACTTC. Protein sequence: CAISESGAFPETQYF.

This clone was seen once. J is TRBJ1-1 and V is TRBV7-8; D not certain. The CDR3 is 14 residues long. Trimming shortened V by 1 base and J by 3 bases, and 9 bases separated the two germline ends. Germline V gene data show CDR1 as SGHVS and CDR2 as FQNEAQ. The CDR3 is CASSLGTRDTEAFF. In nucleotides, the CDR3 is TGTGCCAGCAGCTTAGGGACTAGGGACACTGAAGCTTTCTTT. The variable domain in full, completed from reference TRBV7-8 and TRBJ1-1, reads GAGVSQSPRYKVAKRGQDVALRCDPISGHVSLFWYQQALGQGPEFLTYFQNEAQLDKSGLPSDRFFAERPEGSVSTLKIQRTQQEDSAVYLCASSLGTRDTEAFFGQGTRLTVV.

The genes are TRBV7-3 and TRBJ1-2, with TRBD1 identical over 11 bases. The CDR3 runs 14 residues. The germline gives CDR1 SGHTA, CDR2 FQGTGA. J lost 5 bases, V lost 5 bases, and 4 bases had no gene match. As DNA, the CDR3 is TGTGCCAGCAGCCGGGACAGGGGGGTTTATGGCTACACCTTC. It specifies CASSRDRGVYGYTF.

CDR3 sequence reads: CASSIGPRTGGSGELFF. In DNA, the CDR3 is TGTGCCAGTAGTATAGGTCCCCGGACAGGGGGCTCCGGGGAGCTGTTTTTT. The chain carries TRBV19 and TRBJ2-2; the match to TRBD1 covers 11 bases. Trimming cost V 1 base and J 6 bases; bases outside gene matches: 7. Germline V gives CDR1 LNHDA, CDR2 SQIVND (reference sequence). CDR3 length: 17 residues.

The chain links TRBV6-1 to TRBJ1-4; D gene ambiguous. Per the germline V gene, CDR1 is MNHNS and CDR2 is SASEGT. Trimming stripped 3 bases from V and 6 bases from J, with 8 bases between. This CDR3 contains 13 residues. The CDR3 DNA is TGTGCCAGCAGTGATACACAATATGAAAAACTGTTTTTT. Translating gives CASSDTQYEKLFF.

V usage is TRBV2 and J usage is TRBJ1-5; 9 positions match TRBD1. The trim removed 3 bases at V and 6 bases at J, leaving 9 bases unmatched. The CDR3 length is 16 residues. Germline V gene sequence: CDR1 SNHLY, CDR2 FYNNEI. CDR3: CASSDRDRARVQPQHF. CDR3 DNA: TGTGCCAGCAGTGATCGGGACAGGGCACGGGTTCAGCCCCAGCATTTT.

This clone was detected once. This chain connects TRBV27 to TRBJ1-4; unclear D gene. Germline V gene sequence: CDR1 MNHEY, CDR2 SMNVEV (reference sequence). V shed 2 bases and J shed 2 bases, with 3 bases lying between them. The CDR3 sequence is 13 residues long. DNA of the CDR3: TGTGCCAGCAGTTTAGAGACTAATGAAAAACTGTTTTTT. The encoded protein is CASSLETNEKLFF.

The CDR3 loop is CASSPDRAVGELFF. The CDR3 coding sequence is TGTGCCAGCTCCCCGGACAGGGCGGTCGGGGAGCTGTTTTTT. The chain is built from TRBV18 and TRBJ2-2; TRBD1 aligns across 8 bases. The CDR3 extends over 14 amino acids. J gave up 7 bases and V 6 bases, and 7 bases lay outside the gene matches. From germline, CDR1 is KGHSH and CDR2 LQKENI.

The CDR3 coding sequence is TGTGCCAGCAGCTTCGCAGGGGATACAGAAAAACTGTTTTTT. As protein: CASSFAGDTEKLFF. The V and J genes are TRBV7-9 and TRBJ1-4; D is perhaps TRBD1 (6 bases). The CDR3 is made up of 14 amino acids. CDR1 SEHNR and CDR2 FQNEAQ come from the germline V gene (reference sequence). Trimming pared 3 bases from V and 8 bases from J, leaving 13 bases between.

The CDR3 sequence is CASSLGAGTGVYEQYF. Here the CDR3 DNA reads TGCGCCAGCAGCTTGGGGGCCGGGACAGGAGTCTACGAGCAGTACTTC. J is TRBJ2-7 and V is TRBV5-1; TRBD1 agrees at 8 bases. The CDR3 consists of 16 residues. V gave up 0 bases and J gave up 3 bases; unmatched junction bases: 8. From germline, CDR1 is SGHRS and CDR2 YFSETQ.

The J gene is TRBJ2-7, the V gene TRBV27, with 8 nucleotides matching TRBD1. The J segment lost 0 bases and the V segment lost 8 bases, leaving 6 bases of the junction unmatched. The CDR3 has 14 residues. Germline V gene sequence: CDR1 MNHEY, CDR2 SMNVEV (reference sequence). The CDR3 nucleotides are TGTGCCAGCTCGAGGGGGACAGGCTCCTACGAGCAGTACTTC. This gives the protein CASSRGTGSYEQYF.

The chain combines TRBV7-9 with TRBJ1-2; D is undetermined. The germline CDR1 and CDR2 sequences are SEHNR and FQNEAQ (reference sequence). V was shortened by 3 bases and J by 4 bases, with 12 bases between the two germline ends. The CDR3 consists of 14 residues. The CDR3 DNA reads as TGTGCCAGCAGCTTGGTTGCGTTTCGCTATGGCTACACCTTC. Its protein product is CASSLVAFRYGYTF.

The chain uses TRBV5-5 and TRBJ2-1, with 12 bases identical to TRBD1. Germline CDR1 reads SGHKS; CDR2 reads YYEKEE (reference sequence). Germline trimming cut 4 bases from V and 6 bases from J; bases unmatched to any gene: 11. This CDR3 has 17 residues. This CDR3 reads CASSKRDRGLGGNEQFF. The CDR3 region has the DNA TGTGCCAGCAGCAAAAGGGACAGGGGGCTCGGGGGCAATGAGCAGTTCTTC.

The V and J genes are TRBV9 and TRBJ1-1; tentatively, D is TRBD1 (5 bases). CDR3 length: 13 amino acids. The germline gives CDR1 SGDLS, CDR2 YYNGEE. Deletions cut 2 bases from V and 3 bases from J, with 8 bases between. The CDR3 DNA is TGTGCCAGCAGCGTGGACATCCACACTGAAGCTTTCTTT. This encodes CASSVDIHTEAFF.

The V and J genes are TRBV10-3 and TRBJ1-2; D possibly corresponds to TRBD1 (6 bases). The V and J ends lost 11 bases and 8 bases respectively, with 12 bases between them. The germline CDR1 and CDR2 sequences are ENHRY and SYGVKD. The length of the CDR3 is 10 residues. CDR3 in DNA: TGTGCCGCCAGGACAGAAGGCTACACCTTC. Translating it yields CAARTEGYTF.

This chain links TRBV7-8 with TRBJ2-7, with 8 nucleotides matching TRBD2. CDR1 and CDR2 from the germline V gene are SGHVS and FQNEAQ. The CDR3 contains 15 residues. J was trimmed by 0 bases and V by 0 bases; bases with no gene match: 1. The CDR3 DNA reads TGTGCCAGCAGCTTAGCCCGGGGGGGCTCCTACGAGCAGTACTTC. The encoded protein is CASSLARGGSYEQYF.

This rearrangement joins TRBV25-1 to TRBJ1-1; no reliable D call. Trimming shortened V by 9 bases and J by 0 bases, and 14 bases separated the two germline ends. The CDR3 has 14 residues. Germline lookup yields CDR1 MGHDK and CDR2 SYGVNS. In DNA, the CDR3 is TGTGCCAGTCAAAGGAGTCCTATGAACACTGAAGCTTTCTTT. Protein product: CASQRSPMNTEAFF.

V usage is TRBV7-2 and J usage is TRBJ1-6; a possible D gene is TRBD1 (6 bases). The CDR3 sequence is 14 residues long. CDR1 and CDR2 from the germline V gene are SGHTA and FQGNSA. The V gene lost 4 bases and the J gene lost 9 bases, with 13 bases spanning the gap. The CDR3 region is CASSWDNARSPLHF. The CDR3 DNA reads TGTGCCAGCAGCTGGGACAACGCACGTTCACCCCTCCACTTT.

This rearrangement joins TRBV3-1 (or the pseudogene TRBV3-2) to TRBJ2-7; D possibly corresponds to TRBD2 (6 bases). The CDR3 consists of 18 residues. Trimming took 0 bases from V and 6 from J, leaving 24 bases between them. Germline loops: CDR1 LGHDT, CDR2 YNNKEL (reference sequence). CDR3 DNA sequence: TGTGCCAGCAGCCAAGATCGGTCGGGGGTTAATTATCGGGGCGAGCAGTACTTC. This gives the protein CASSQDRSGVNYRGEQYF.

The chain links TRBV29-1 to TRBJ1-2, with 10 nucleotides matching TRBD1. The CDR3 is 13 residues long. Per the germline V gene, CDR1 is SQVTM and CDR2 is ANQGSEA. Losses at the gene ends were 5 bases for V and 6 bases for J; bases not matched to a gene: 6. CDR3 sequence (DNA): TGCAGCGTTTATGCCGACAGGGGGCATGGCTACACCTTC. Translation: CSVYADRGHGYTF.

This rearrangement joins TRBV10-3 to TRBJ2-7; 7 bases are shared with TRBD2. Trimming removed 6 bases from V and 2 bases from J; junction bases left unmatched: 1. This CDR3 is 12 amino acids long. Germline CDR1 and CDR2: ENHRY and SYGVKD. This CDR3 is CAISAGAYEQYF. CDR3 nucleotide sequence: TGTGCCATCAGCGCGGGGGCCTACGAGCAGTACTTC.

The rearrangement uses TRBV27 and TRBJ1-1, with TRBD1 as a possible D gene (6 bases). Trimming cost V 3 bases and J 1 base, with 18 bases left between them. Germline assignment: CDR1 MNHEY and CDR2 SMNVEV (reference sequence). The CDR3 consists of 17 residues. The CDR3 coding sequence is TGTGCCAGCAGTTTTCTCCAATCTGGGACAACGAACACTGAAGCTTTCTTT. This sequence encodes CASSFLQSGTTNTEAFF.

The chain uses TRBV10-3 and TRBJ1-5, with D perhaps matching TRBD1 (6 bases). V shed 10 bases and J shed 4 bases, with 20 bases lying between them. CDR1 and CDR2 (germline): ENHRY, SYGVKD. The CDR3 has 15 amino acids. CDR3 amino acids: CASRGEDSLNQPQHF. The CDR3 DNA reads as TGTGCCAGTAGGGGTGAGGACAGCTTAAATCAGCCCCAGCATTTT.

The chain has TRBV5-6 and TRBJ2-3, with a tentative D call TRBD2 (6 bases). The CDR3 is 12 amino acids. The V end lost 5 bases, the J end lost 3 bases, and 7 bases lay between the germline ends. Germline CDR1 is SGHDT and CDR2 is YYEEEE. The CDR3, as DNA: TGTGCCAGCAGTGGACTAACAGATACGCAGTATTTT. Protein sequence: CASSGLTDTQYF.